Each of the 21 T cell receptor beta chains below was sequenced from the same sample in a study of blood T cell repertoires in COVID-19. Profiling relied on immunoSEQ multiplex PCR, and the TCRdb table lists in-frame clones only, not all of them. The sample records more than 80,000 clones, 90% being singletons. The sample comprised peripheral blood. These receptors all come from a man aged 18 to 29 with COVID-19, enrolled during active disease.

This clone was counted a single time. The gene calls are TRBV11-3 and TRBJ2-3, with 9 bases lining up with TRBD2. The J segment lost 4 bases and the V segment lost 4 bases, leaving 6 bases of the junction unmatched. The germline V gene has CDR1 SGHNT and CDR2 YENEEA. The CDR3 covers 15 residues. CDR3 residues: CASSYGLARADTQYF. DNA of the CDR3: TGTGCCAGCAGCTATGGACTAGCGCGGGCAGATACGCAGTATTTT.

The chain is built from TRBV7-9 and TRBJ2-1, with 11 positions matching TRBD2. This CDR3 has 15 residues. V lost 5 bases to trimming and J lost 4 bases; unmatched junction nucleotides: 4. CDR1 and CDR2 from the germline V gene are SEHNR and FQNEAQ (reference sequence). The CDR3 sequence is CASSPLAGGYNEQFF. CDR3 nucleotide sequence: TGTGCCAGCAGCCCCCTAGCGGGAGGTTACAATGAGCAGTTCTTC.

The chain employs TRBV19 and TRBJ1-1; D is possibly TRBD1 (5 bases). Trimming removed 4 bases at V and 11 bases at J, with 14 bases between. The CDR3 length is 12 residues. From germline, CDR1 is LNHDA and CDR2 SQIVND (reference sequence). The CDR3 DNA is TGTGCCAGTAGTAGACAGACCGCCCCGGCTTTCTTT. Residues: CASSRQTAPAFF.

The gene calls are TRBV28 and TRBJ1-3; D unclear. This CDR3 has 13 residues. Per the germline V gene, CDR1 is MDHEN and CDR2 is SYDVKM. Trimming took 3 bases from V and 3 from J, leaving 6 bases between them. CDR3 DNA: TGTGCCAGCAGTTTTACTAGTGGAAACACCATATATTTT. Protein sequence: CASSFTSGNTIYF.

This rearrangement joins TRBV9 to TRBJ2-7; 12 bases line up with TRBD2. This CDR3 is built from 15 residues. V lost 0 bases to trimming and J lost 5 bases; unmatched junction nucleotides: 3. Germline lookup yields CDR1 SGDLS and CDR2 YYNGEE. The CDR3 sequence is CASSVETSGSHEQYF. The CDR3 DNA reads TGTGCCAGCAGCGTAGAGACTAGCGGGAGTCACGAGCAGTACTTC.

The V call is TRBV6-2 or TRBV6-3, the J call TRBJ2-1; 10 nucleotides match TRBD2. This CDR3 has 16 amino acids. V shed 6 bases and J 4 bases; nucleotides not matched to a gene: 9. Germline-derived CDR1 and CDR2 are MNHEY and SVGEGT. CDR3 nucleotides: TGTGCCAGCAGCCCAACAGCGGGAGGGTTTTACAATGAGCAGTTCTTC. As protein: CASSPTAGGFYNEQFF.

A few counts support this clone. The chain employs TRBV19 and TRBJ1-2; D call uncertain. V was shortened by 4 bases and J by 5 bases, with 20 bases between the two germline ends. Germline assignment: CDR1 LNHDA and CDR2 SQIVND (reference sequence). There are 16 residues in the CDR3. CDR3 sequence (DNA): TGTGCCAGTAGTAAGAATAGTAGCGGGAGGGAGTATGGCTACACCTTC. Amino acid sequence: CASSKNSSGREYGYTF.

This chain joins TRBV20-1 and TRBJ1-2; D not certain. CDR1 and CDR2 (germline): DFQATT, SNEGSKA (reference sequence). There are 11 residues in the CDR3. The V end was cut by 7 bases, the J end by 4 bases, with 10 bases between. In DNA form, the CDR3 reads TGCAGTGGGAGGGAAAGCTATGGCTACACCTTC. Translating gives CSGRESYGYTF.

The chain recombines TRBV7-9 with TRBJ1-1, with 9 bases matching TRBD1. J gave up 4 bases and V 1 base, and 7 bases lay outside the gene matches. The length of the CDR3 is 16 residues. Germline V gene data show CDR1 as SEHNR and CDR2 as FQNEAQ (reference sequence). The CDR3 DNA is TGTGCCAGCAGCTTAGGAGACAGGGGGAGGGGCACTGAAGCTTTCTTT. Translated, it gives CASSLGDRGRGTEAFF.

J is TRBJ2-3 and V is TRBV5-1; a weak D match, TRBD2 (6 bases). CDR3 length: 15 residues. Trimming left V 6 bases short and J 3 bases short, with 17 bases between. The germline gives CDR1 SGHRS, CDR2 YFSETQ. The CDR3 bases are TGCGCCAGCATTTTTGGGACTCCGGAGACAGATACGCAGTATTTT. Protein: CASIFGTPETDTQYF.

The chain carries TRBV19 and TRBJ2-7, with 9 bases matching TRBD1. J lost 0 bases, V lost 3 bases, and 3 bases had no gene match. The CDR3 is made up of 15 amino acids. Germline CDR1 reads LNHDA; CDR2 reads SQIVND (reference sequence). In nucleotides, the CDR3 is TGTGCCAGTAGTATGACAGGGGGTCTCTCCTACGAGCAGTACTTC. Protein sequence: CASSMTGGLSYEQYF. Full variable domain (outside the CDR3, taken from reference TRBV19 and TRBJ2-7): DGGITQSPKYLFRKEGQNVTLSCEQNLNHDAMYWYRQDPGQGLRLIYYSQIVNDFQKGDIAEGYSVSREKKESFPLTVTSAQKNPTAFYLCASSMTGGLSYEQYFGPGTRLTVT.

CDR3 sequence: CASSDSYRQEKNTGELFF. The CDR3 bases are TGTGCCAGCAGTGACTCCTACAGACAGGAGAAGAACACCGGGGAGCTGTTTTTT. This chain uses TRBV6-4 with TRBJ2-2, with TRBD1 as a possible D gene (6 bases). Trimming took 0 bases from V and 1 from J, leaving 15 bases between them. Germline V gives CDR1 MRHNA, CDR2 SNTAGT. The CDR3 loop spans 18 amino acids.

The J gene is TRBJ2-3, the V gene TRBV5-6; D gene unclear. CDR1 SGHDT and CDR2 YYEEEE come from the germline V gene. Trimming took off 0 bases at V and 6 bases at J, with 17 bases between the two ends. The CDR3 consists of 16 residues. The chain's CDR3 is CASSLAPGRAKDTQYF. The CDR3 DNA sequence: TGTGCCAGCAGCTTGGCCCCTGGCCGAGCGAAGGATACGCAGTATTTT. Variable domain in full (rest from reference TRBV5-6 and TRBJ2-3): DAGVTQSPTHLIKTRGQQVTLRCSPKSGHDTVSWYQQALGQGPQFIFQYYEEEERQRGNFPDRFSGHQFPNYSSELNVNALLLGDSALYLCASSLAPGRAKDTQYFGPGTRLTVL.

This clone showed up just once. The chain uses TRBV5-6 and TRBJ2-3, with D perhaps matching TRBD1 (5 bases). The V end lost 3 bases, the J end lost 2 bases, and 19 bases lay between the germline ends. The CDR3 spans 17 residues. In germline, CDR1 is SGHDT, CDR2 YYEEEE. The CDR3 bases are TGTGCCAGCAGCTCTGGGTCGGTCGGACACCTCACAGATACGCAGTATTTT. This sequence encodes CASSSGSVGHLTDTQYF.

A few counts support this clone. This chain connects TRBV11-1 to TRBJ1-2, with 7 bases identical to TRBD1. CDR3 length: 13 residues. The V segment lost 5 bases and the J segment 4 bases; nucleotides outside the gene matches: 4. Germline V gives CDR1 SGHAT, CDR2 FQDESV (reference sequence). CDR3 protein: CASSLRDSYGYTF. The CDR3 DNA follows: TGTGCCAGCAGCCTGCGGGACAGCTATGGCTACACCTTC.

The CDR3 DNA follows: TGTGCCAGCAGTTCCCACGGGACTCTCATCAATGAGCAGTTCTTC. Protein sequence: CASSSHGTLINEQFF. The rearrangement joins TRBV27 to TRBJ2-1; possible D gene TRBD2, 6 bases. V was cut by 4 bases and J by 6 bases, with 16 bases left in between. From germline, CDR1 is MNHEY and CDR2 SMNVEV (reference sequence). There are 15 residues in the CDR3.

About this clone itself: An end of the junction does not agree with germline; a read error may underlie this. This chain uses TRBV5-8 with TRBJ1-4; D may be TRBD1 (5 bases). Germline loops: CDR1 SGHTS, CDR2 YDEGEE. The CDR3 covers 13 residues. The CDR3 DNA reads TGTGCCAGCAGCTTCCTGAGGGGAGGGAAACTGCTTTTT. Its protein is CASSFLRGGKLLF.

This clone was counted once. V and J are TRBV6-2 or TRBV6-3 and TRBJ2-5; 7 nucleotides align to TRBD2. This CDR3 has 14 residues. After removal of 3 bases from V and 7 bases from J, the junction contained 8 bases not matched to a gene. Looked up from germline, CDR1 is MNHEY and CDR2 is SVGEGT. CDR3 residues: CASSYGGGEVTQYF. The CDR3 region has the DNA TGTGCCAGCAGTTATGGGGGGGGAGAGGTGACCCAGTACTTC.

The chain joins TRBV9 to TRBJ2-7; TRBD1 agrees at 9 bases. Germline loops: CDR1 SGDLS, CDR2 YYNGEE. The V segment lost 0 bases and the J segment 6 bases; nucleotides outside the gene matches: 4. This CDR3 contains 14 residues. The CDR3 coding sequence is TGTGCCAGCAGCGTAGGTCACAGGGGGCCCGAGCAGTACTTC. Translating it yields CASSVGHRGPEQYF.

This clone is a singleton in its sample. This chain links TRBV3-1 (or the pseudogene TRBV3-2) with TRBJ2-7; the D gene is possibly TRBD1 (5 bases). Germline CDR1 LGHDT, CDR2 YNNKEL (reference sequence). The CDR3 runs to 12 residues. Trimming cost V 5 bases and J 3 bases, with 8 bases left between them. CDR3 sequence (DNA): TGTGCCAGCAGCGAGGACAACTACGAGCAGTACTTC. Translating gives CASSEDNYEQYF.

CDR3 DNA sequence: TGTGCCAGTAGTTTAGGGAGGTACACTGAAGCTTTCTTT. Amino acid sequence: CASSLGRYTEAFF. The chain couples TRBV19 to TRBJ1-1; no definite D call. The germline gives CDR1 LNHDA, CDR2 SQIVND (reference sequence). The CDR3 consists of 13 residues. V was clipped by 5 bases and J by 3 bases, with 10 bases between them.